This T cell receptor (beta chain) was observed in a study of identical twins (dated by TCRdb to the mid-2010s). About the investigation overall: The study deep-sequenced TCR alpha and beta repertoires from monozygotic twins, unrelated adults of various ages and cord blood to test whether fetal clonotypes persist. Replicate twin experiments were performed at different times using different library preparation protocols to rule out contamination.

Receptor amplification or capture employed 5' RACE. The listed sequencing device is Illumina HiSeq 2000. A universal primer binding site was added through template switching, and the final cDNA carried a unique molecular identifier so that TCR cDNA molecules could be counted accurately. Specific primers in the conserved constant-segment region were used to synthesize first-strand cDNA for TCR alpha and beta chains. To control for contamination, every cDNA library carried two barcodes: a SMART-Mk sample barcode plus Illumina barcodes. TruSeq adapter sequences and Illumina sample barcodes were added in two successive PCR steps. The Illumina HiSeq platform was used with custom primers to sequence TCR alpha and beta cDNA libraries. In the source study's methods: MiGEC was used to process raw reads and extract unique molecular identifiers, and MiXCR was used to find CDR3 positions. For each individual, recombination models were inferred using an EM algorithm with the repgenHMM and IGoR tools. Shared clonotype analysis was performed with the tcR package in R, normalizing sharing by the product of cloneset sizes. To study raw recombination without the effects of thymic and clonal selection, out-of-frame nonproductive sequences were analyzed. TCRdb trimmed public reads at Q25 via fastp, called clones via MiXCR and kept in-frame beta chains. Under each unique CDR3 protein, matching rows form one entry showing the most common genes and DNA. The V and J calls here are based on TCRdb, not the publication. The sample profile shows under 300,000 distinct CDR3 sequences; around 8.3% of them were found once. The ten largest clones take up 2.5% to 3.5% of the sample.

All donors were healthy Caucasians. The twin cohort consisted of three pairs of female monozygotic twins, all aged 18 to 29 years. Positive isolation kits from Invitrogen were used to isolate the CD4+ and CD8+ T cell populations. This clonotype was detected only a few times. Its specific antigen is unknown. There are no base qualities to consult, and no much larger clone falls within one base. The CDR3, from cysteine to phenylalanine, totals 16 residues. Only CDR3 DNA remains: 48 bases, in frame from the first base. The germline V end is reduced by 6 bases and the J end by 1 base; junction bases left unmatched: 7. CDR1 DFQATT and CDR2 SNEGSKA are derived from the germline V gene (reference sequence). General conclusions and limits of the study: Compared with coincidental sharing between unrelated individuals, out-of-frame TCR alpha sequences shared between twins showed an excess of sequences with low generation probability. Invariant T cells such as MAIT and iNKT could partly confound zero-insertion analyses, although diverse VJ usage argued against such confounding for most clonotypes. Recombination models systematically underestimated out-of-frame TCR alpha sharing in monozygotic twins but agreed with sharing between unrelated individuals. Because the same donors could not be followed over many years, the conclusions relied on cross-sectional statistical analysis. In beta out-of-frame sequences, excess twin sharing was weaker, because having fewer shared sequences lowered the signal-to-noise ratio. Fewer insertions were carried by abundant cord blood beta clonotypes; a weaker similar trend was observed in young adult naive repertoires, while no such trend was observed in memory repertoires.

These data were also reused for a study on yellow fever vaccine responses in identical twins. As the second paper documents: According to the authors, the vaccine-induced T cell response in identical twins seemed to be partly convergent and partly specific to each individual. In identical twins, the study followed T cell clones that responded to the vaccine with precision.

This clonotype was obtained from a woman aged 18-29 years in good health. Sequencing was carried out using CD8+ T cells sorted from blood. The chain is encoded by TRBV20-1 joined to TRBJ2-7; TRBD2 agrees with 15 junctional bases. Here is the DNA: TGCAGTGCACCGGGACTAGCGGGAGGACCATCCTACGAGCAGTACTTC. Translated, it gives CSAPGLAGGPSYEQYF.